This T cell receptor beta chain was sequenced for a study of response to subunit inactivated influenza vaccine. Study-level findings and limits: The authors put forward the suggestion that each seasonal influenza vaccination may bring in only a limited number of new T cells.

The germline gives CDR1 SGHNT, CDR2 YYREEE (reference sequence). After removal of 0 bases from V and 5 bases from J, the junction contained 6 bases not matched to a gene. The CDR3 is 15 amino acids. TCRdb analysed the RT-PCR reads with MiXCR anew, one entry per CDR3 protein. The sample carries more than 600,000 distinct CDR3 sequences, around a sixth recorded once. As for this clonotype: Its matching antigen is unknown.

The gene calls are TRBV5-4 and TRBJ2-7; 9 nucleotides align to TRBD1. This TCR derives from a man aged 50-59 years who received an inactivated influenza vaccine. This material consisted of PBMCs from blood, taken roughly 5 days after vaccination. As DNA, the CDR3 is TGTGCCAGCAGCTTGGCCGGGACAGGGTACCACGAGCAGTACTTC. This translates into CASSLAGTGYHEQYF.